This T cell receptor (beta chain) is drawn from a study of cytomegalovirus exposure and HLA in healthy donors. Study results and caveats: In a later analysis, specific HLA alleles were associated with 15,000 to 20,000 TCR beta sequences at a 0.05 false discovery rate. Some segments of the V type, notably TRBV6-2 and TRBV6-3, were excluded as indistinguishable.

About this clone: The antigen remains unidentified.

Primers for the PCR totalled 60 Vbeta and 13 Jbeta. Measured with immunoSEQ multiplex PCR; TCRdb has only the in-frame clones, and not every one. The table lists about 150,000 clones, 70% to 85% of them singletons, with about 7.1% in the top ten. Trimming took 6 bases from V and 2 from J; bases not matched to a gene: 5. This CDR3 region has 16 residues. In germline, CDR1 is SNHLY, CDR2 FYNNEI. This TCR came from a woman aged 50 to 65 in good health and CMV-seropositive. V gene TRBV2 combines with J gene TRBJ2-3, with 13 bases aligning to TRBD2. The specimen sequenced was PBMCs. Here the CDR3 DNA reads TGTGCCAGCAGCCCCGGGACTAGCGGGACCACAGATACGCAGTATTTT. Residues: CASSPGTSGTTDTQYF.